This TCR beta chain comes out of a study of cytomegalovirus exposure and HLA in healthy donors. Profiling relied on immunoSEQ multiplex PCR, and the TCRdb table lists in-frame clones only, not all of them. This sample yields 250,000 to 400,000 clones, of which around 90% are seen a single time; about 1% belongs to the top ten. Losses at the gene ends were 1 base for V and 5 bases for J; bases not matched to a gene: 4. Germline V lookup: CDR1 SQVTM, CDR2 ANQGSEA. The CDR3 extends over 15 amino acids. About this clone itself: Its antigen is as yet unknown.

Study-wide points: Most TCR sequences were rare, but some public TCRs occurred in many donors. Listed as cytomegalovirus-associated were 150 to 200 TCR beta chains.

This chain links TRBV29-1 with TRBJ2-2; 10 bases match TRBD2. Sequencing input: PBMCs. The sequence was obtained from a woman between 25 and 40 years old in good health and CMV-seropositive. CDR3 region: CSVEGTSGSTGELFF. For the CDR3, the DNA is TGCAGCGTTGAAGGGACTAGCGGTTCAACCGGGGAGCTGTTTTTT.